This T cell receptor beta chain was captured by sequencing in a study of a mutant IDH1 vaccine in newly diagnosed glioma. The CDR3 contains 13 residues. The V end was cut by 4 bases, the J end by 6 bases, with 9 bases between. The V gene's germline CDR1 is MRHNA and CDR2 SNTAGT. Clones were read by immunoSEQ multiplex PCR, and TCRdb kept only the in-frame ones, dropping some. The sample has 20,000 to 30,000 clones, over 80% seen once. The study, taken as a whole, reports: Detectable vaccine-induced immune responses arose in 93.3% of patients.

Time point specified: week 35, safety follow-up. The study gave 300 ug of mutant IDH1 20-mer peptide per vaccine dose, with topical imiquimod. With regard to this clone: Its antigen is not identified.

This rearrangement joins TRBV6-4 to TRBJ2-2, with D uncertain. This TCR was sampled from a man between 25 and 39 years old with glioma. The material was PBMCs, obtained from a glioma patient whose treatment included an IDH1 peptide vaccine. Here the CDR3 reads CASSGGRPGELFF. CDR3 nucleotides: TGTGCCAGCAGTGGGGGTCGCCCCGGGGAGCTGTTTTTT.